The clone carrying this T cell receptor beta chain has a single count. Other DNA sequences in this sample translate to the same CDR3. The sample comes from a study of blood T cell repertoires in COVID-19. Study as a whole: The United States, Italy and Spain supplied acute and convalescent COVID-19 samples.

This CDR3 comprises 14 residues. V dropped 2 bases and J dropped 2 bases, with 9 bases sitting between them. Germline lookup yields CDR1 MNHEY and CDR2 SMNVEV (reference sequence). Here immunoSEQ multiplex PCR was the method, and the copy in TCRdb shows in-frame clones only, minus some. The sample yields roughly 200,000 clones, 85% to 95% seen once. The rearrangement links TRBV27 to TRBJ1-1; tentative D call: TRBD1 (6 bases). The sample consisted of peripheral blood. The TCR comes from a man aged 30 to 45 with COVID-19, enrolled during active disease. Here the CDR3 DNA reads TGTGCCAGCAGTTTAGCTGGGACAAACACTGAAGCTTTCTTT. Translation: CASSLAGTNTEAFF.